This TCR beta chain originates from a study of human T cells and chemical hapten exposure. Time point in this sample: patch test 3, about 24 weeks after DPC sensitization. Treatment of the sample: therapeutic diphenylcyclopropenone sensitization with weekly scalp DPC. It was unfractionated whole blood from which total RNA was extracted. This clonotype was detected only a few times. One entry per CDR3 protein, called by TCRdb with MiXCR from the RACE reads. The table lists about 190,000 distinct CDR3 sequences, around 25% of them singletons. The CDR3 runs to 14 residues. Germline CDR1 reads DFQATT; CDR2 reads SNEGSKA (reference sequence). Trimming took 3 bases from V and 6 from J, leaving 15 bases between them.

This clonotype was sampled from a woman aged 40-49 years with alopecia areata. Some clones in this sample may be carry-over from other donors' samples. This chain links TRBV20-1 with TRBJ2-1; no firm D call. The sample consisted of whole blood, taken in connection with sensitization to the hapten diphenylcyclopropenone (DPC). The CDR3 DNA reads TGCAGTGCTAGGGGTGTTAGTCGCCTCAATGAGCAGTTCTTC. It encodes CSARGVSRLNEQFF.